Listed below are T cell receptor beta chains from one sample, sequenced in a study of blood T cell repertoires in COVID-19. Sequenced by immunoSEQ multiplex PCR; TCRdb stores in-frame clones only, minus some. The repertoire includes about 30,000 clones, 81% of them detected once, and just over 3% sits in the top ten. Sequencing was done on a sample of peripheral blood. These TCRs come from a man aged 65-85 years with COVID-19, enrolled during active disease. Each CDR3 is given with its conserved first and last residue. The order of the fields is J gene, V gene, clone size, CDR3 protein. Clone sizes are given selectively: once, few, many, or a class where the clone is expanded.

j_gene: TRBJ2-1; v_gene: TRBV5-4; abundance: NA; CDR3aa: CASRPGGSSRDEQFF
j_gene: TRBJ2-7; v_gene: TRBV9; abundance: NA; CDR3aa: CASSPGLTVYEQYF
j_gene: TRBJ1-5; v_gene: TRBV2; abundance: NA; CDR3aa: CASSEMSASGGVRQPQHF
j_gene: TRBJ1-1; v_gene: TRBV29-1; abundance: NA; CDR3aa: CSVTLTGNTEAFF
j_gene: TRBJ1-2; v_gene: TRBV6-5; abundance: NA; CDR3aa: CASRIPGSYGYTF
j_gene: TRBJ1-1; v_gene: TRBV28; abundance: few; CDR3aa: CASGGSGNTEAFF
j_gene: TRBJ2-4; v_gene: TRBV5-4; abundance: NA; CDR3aa: CASSFIGTSGFGLAKNIQYF
j_gene: TRBJ1-4; v_gene: TRBV7-8; abundance: NA; CDR3aa: CASSLDSGHEKLFF
j_gene: TRBJ2-7; v_gene: TRBV9; abundance: NA; CDR3aa: CASSVGGSGDEQYF
j_gene: TRBJ2-1; v_gene: TRBV5-1; abundance: NA; CDR3aa: CASSWGLAGGSYNEQFF
j_gene: TRBJ1-6; v_gene: TRBV4-3; abundance: NA; CDR3aa: CASSQGTGNSPLHF
j_gene: TRBJ1-1; v_gene: TRBV28; abundance: NA; CDR3aa: CASGPGQGTEAFF
j_gene: TRBJ2-7; v_gene: TRBV28; abundance: NA; CDR3aa: CASSWGQGSNQQYF
j_gene: TRBJ2-1; v_gene: TRBV5-1; abundance: few; CDR3aa: CASSAGVHNEQFF
j_gene: TRBJ1-1; v_gene: TRBV28; abundance: NA; CDR3aa: CASSRQGVFF
j_gene: TRBJ1-1; v_gene: TRBV29-1; abundance: NA; CDR3aa: CSGNREPGDTEAFF
j_gene: TRBJ1-1; v_gene: TRBV5-4; abundance: NA; CDR3aa: CASSQGQLNTEAFF
j_gene: TRBJ2-2; v_gene: TRBV27; abundance: NA; CDR3aa: CASSFFRQLNTGELFF
j_gene: TRBJ2-7; v_gene: TRBV28; abundance: NA; CDR3aa: CASSPTWSQTYEQYF
j_gene: TRBJ2-1; v_gene: TRBV11-3; abundance: NA; CDR3aa: CASSLSVSSYNEQFF
j_gene: TRBJ2-1; v_gene: TRBV3-1/TRBV3-2; abundance: NA; CDR3aa: CASSQLLAGEHEQFF
j_gene: TRBJ2-1; v_gene: TRBV24-1; abundance: NA; CDR3aa: CATRRAGVGNEQFF
j_gene: TRBJ2-1; v_gene: TRBV11-1; abundance: NA; CDR3aa: CASSLAGAYNEQFF
j_gene: TRBJ1-5; v_gene: TRBV28; abundance: NA; CDR3aa: CASSINRVGQPQHF
j_gene: TRBJ2-7; v_gene: TRBV5-4; abundance: NA; CDR3aa: CASSLELYEQYF
j_gene: TRBJ2-1; v_gene: TRBV7-6; abundance: NA; CDR3aa: CASSLAGGPGNEQFF
j_gene: TRBJ2-2; v_gene: TRBV4-1; abundance: NA; CDR3aa: CASSYGTGDTGELFF
j_gene: TRBJ1-2; v_gene: TRBV5-8; abundance: once; CDR3aa: CASSRDIPYGYTF
j_gene: TRBJ1-3; v_gene: TRBV7-2; abundance: NA; CDR3aa: CASSLGASGNTIYF
j_gene: TRBJ1-2; v_gene: TRBV6-2/TRBV6-3; abundance: NA; CDR3aa: CASSYAQYGYTF
j_gene: TRBJ2-1; v_gene: TRBV3-1/TRBV3-2; abundance: once; CDR3aa: CASSLGLAGGLNEQFF
j_gene: TRBJ2-2; v_gene: TRBV3-1/TRBV3-2; abundance: NA; CDR3aa: CASSHRSGSRHGELFF
j_gene: TRBJ2-7; v_gene: TRBV9; abundance: NA; CDR3aa: CASSVGGLAYPYEQYF